The 6 T cell receptor beta chains in this list originate from one sample, sequenced in a study of cytotoxic CD8 clonotypes in ibrutinib-treated CLL. Profiled with immunoSEQ multiplex PCR; TCRdb holds only in-frame clones, not every one. The sample contains more than 200,000 clones, 60% to 80% of which appear only once. The sequencing used PBMCs, collected after 12 months of ibrutinib treatment. These receptors all stem from a human donor with chronic lymphocytic leukemia.

The J gene is TRBJ1-1, the V gene TRBV14; D is undetermined. CDR3 length: 13 residues. V was shortened by 3 bases and J by 3 bases, with 8 bases between the two germline ends. Looked up from germline, CDR1 is SGHDN and CDR2 is FVKESK. The CDR3 sequence: CASSHVHDTEAFF. The CDR3 bases are TGTGCCAGCAGCCACGTCCATGACACTGAAGCTTTCTTT.

The V and J genes are TRBV4-1 and TRBJ2-2; TRBD2 agrees at 8 bases. V trimming: 5 bases; J trimming: 1 base; junction bases outside the gene matches: 6. The germline V gene has CDR1 MGHRA and CDR2 YSYEKL. The CDR3 length is 16 residues. CDR3 nucleotide sequence: TGCGCCAGCAGCTCCCTGGCGGGGGGGAACACCGGGGAGCTGTTTTTT. Its protein product is CASSSLAGGNTGELFF.

A note on this clone: A read error is possible here, since a much larger clone lies one base away. CDR3 in DNA: TGCAATGCTAGGTCTTACGAGCAGTACTTC. Amino acid sequence: CNARSYEQYF. The rearrangement joins TRBV20-1 to TRBJ2-7; D uncertain. The CDR3 extends over 10 amino acids. Germline-derived CDR1 and CDR2 are DFQATT and SNEGSKA (reference sequence).

The chain employs TRBV19 and TRBJ2-1; D possibly corresponds to TRBD2 (5 bases). Trimming pared 3 bases from V and 7 bases from J, leaving 19 bases between. The CDR3 contains 16 residues. Germline V gives CDR1 LNHDA, CDR2 SQIVND (reference sequence). Written as DNA, the CDR3 is TGTGCCAGTAGTATGACCGGGCTAGCTGGGGAAAATGAGCAGTTCTTC. This sequence encodes CASSMTGLAGENEQFF.

V and J are TRBV5-5 and TRBJ2-7, with D hard to call. The V gene's germline CDR1 is SGHKS and CDR2 YYEKEE (reference sequence). The CDR3 has 12 amino acids. The germline V and J ends were trimmed by 1 base and 6 bases, with 8 bases remaining between them. The CDR3 nucleotides read TGTGCCAGCAGCTTGATTCTGGGCGAGCAGTACTTC. Protein sequence: CASSLILGEQYF.

A word on this clone: Since a much larger clone is just one base distant, this may be a read error. The V call is TRBV28, the J call TRBJ1-1; D is uncertain. The CDR3 spans 11 residues. The germline V gene has CDR1 MDHEN and CDR2 SYDVKM. The V and J ends lost 6 bases and 1 base respectively, with 3 bases between them. The CDR3: CASRENTEAFF. Here the CDR3 DNA reads TGTGCCAGCAGGGAGAACACTGAAGCTTTCTTT.